The clone carrying this T cell receptor (beta chain) was observed at least ten times. Its cognate antigen is unknown. These data are taken from a study of CD8 T cells in ankylosing spondylitis. TCRdb reprocessed the 5' RACE reads with MiXCR, giving one entry per CDR3 protein. The sample records around 490,000 distinct CDR3 sequences, roughly 5% being singletons. Deletions cut 0 bases from V and 3 bases from J, with 3 bases between. Germline V gives CDR1 LNHNV, CDR2 YYDKDF (reference sequence). This CDR3 comprises 13 residues. Study conclusions and caveats: Some motif variants had been reported before (in reactive arthritis synovial fluid and blood). Characteristic of ankylosing spondylitis blood, it appeared, was a TCR beta motif comprising roughly eight highly homologous variants.

The sequence was obtained from a male donor with ankylosing spondylitis. The chain uses TRBV15 and TRBJ2-1; unclear D gene. The sequencing sample was made of blood, either unsorted or a sorted T cell fraction (not recorded which). CDR3 loop: CATSREDYNEQFF. For the CDR3, the DNA is TGTGCCACCAGCAGAGAGGACTACAATGAGCAGTTCTTC.